This TCR beta chain was retrieved from a study of T cells in women clearing cervical HPV infection. Study-level information: Controls were women whose single incident HPV16 infection cleared within 12 months without precancer or cancer. Study-level points and caveats: Repertoire richness, not evenness, was significantly elevated in CIN3+ cases versus controls.

MY09/MY11 PCR detected cervical HPV DNA; dot-blot assigned genotypes. This CDR3 region has 16 residues. Germline trimming cut 3 bases from V and 4 bases from J; bases unmatched to any gene: 2. Details on this clone: Antigen specificity is unknown. From the germline J gene comes the end of the CDR3, since the read stops 3 residues before it.

Some clones are missing from TCRdb's copy, which holds only in-frame ones; the method was immunoSEQ multiplex PCR. The repertoire table contains about 12,000 clones. The receptor's source is a woman between 18 and 70 years old with a cervical HPV16 infection that either progressed to CIN3+ or cleared (not recorded which). The sequenced sample was blood buffy coat. The chain is built from TRBV12-3 or TRBV12-4 and TRBJ2-2; TRBD2 matches 13 bases. CDR3 in amino acids: CASSLGTSGATGELFF. CDR3 DNA, as far as it was read: TGTGCCAGCAGTTTGGGGACTAGCGGGGCCACCGGGGAG.